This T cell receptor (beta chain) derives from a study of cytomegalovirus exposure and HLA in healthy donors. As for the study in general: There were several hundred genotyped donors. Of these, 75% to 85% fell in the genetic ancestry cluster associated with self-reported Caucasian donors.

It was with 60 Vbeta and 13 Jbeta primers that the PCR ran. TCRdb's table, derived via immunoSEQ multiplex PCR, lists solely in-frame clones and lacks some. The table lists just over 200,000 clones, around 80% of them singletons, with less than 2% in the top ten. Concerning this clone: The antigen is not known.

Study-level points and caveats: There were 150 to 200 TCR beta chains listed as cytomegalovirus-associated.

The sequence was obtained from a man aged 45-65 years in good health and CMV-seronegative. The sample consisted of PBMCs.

The CDR3 coding sequence is TGTGCCAGTCGTCGAACAGGGACGGGAAACACTGAAGCTTTCTTT. Its protein product is CASRRTGTGNTEAFF. The chain combines TRBV19 with TRBJ1-1, with D possibly TRBD1 on 6 matching bases. CDR3 length: 15 amino acids. V gave up 8 bases and J gave up 2 bases, with 18 bases separating them. Looked up from germline, CDR1 is LNHDA and CDR2 is SQIVND (reference sequence).